The entry below gives a single T cell receptor beta chain sequence along with its context. Antigen specificity is unknown. At the deep level, the assay was run. Several immunoSEQ plates held equal portions of the genomic DNA taken from each subset. Method: immunoSEQ multiplex PCR; TCRdb's copy keeps in-frame clones and lacks some. The sample has fewer than 550,000 clones; about 79% are singletons. The data belong to a study of shared clonotypes between healthy human individuals. In the study overall: A couple of female and three male donors aged 18 to 49 were enrolled.

General observations from the study: It was only blood that was sampled, and tissue repertoires likely differ.

The sequenced material came from PBMCs. This clonotype was obtained from a woman aged 40 to 50 in good health. Some clones in this sample may be carry-over from other donors' samples.

CDR3: CSVITSGKETQYF. Here the CDR3 DNA reads TGCAGCGTTATAACTAGCGGGAAAGAGACCCAGTACTTC. The chain recombines TRBV29-1 with TRBJ2-5, with 10 positions matching TRBD2. This CDR3 is 13 amino acids long. The germline gives CDR1 SQVTM, CDR2 ANQGSEA. Unmatched junction bases numbered 3, after V lost 5 bases and J lost 3 bases. The entire variable domain, with the rest obtained from reference TRBV29-1 and TRBJ2-5, is as follows: SAVISQKPSRDICQRGTSLTIQCQVDSQVTMMFWYRQQPGQSLTLIATANQGSEATYESGFVIDKFPISRPNLTFSTLTVSNMSPEDSSIYLCSVITSGKETQYFGPGTRLLVL.